This TCR beta chain came from a study of radiation and T cells in renal cell carcinoma. TCRdb's copy holds only in-frame clones and misses some; the assay was immunoSEQ multiplex PCR. Seen here are approximately 150,000 clones, around nine tenths observed once, and the top ten hold over 15%. The germline V gene has CDR1 SGHNT and CDR2 YYREEE (reference sequence). Trimming removed 4 bases from V and 6 bases from J, with 17 bases in between. The CDR3 consists of 14 residues. This clone has only one observation. Described time point: blood 4 weeks post-SBRT, at nephrectomy. The treatment denotes: 15 Gy SBRT to primary tumor, nephrectomy 4 weeks later.

The TCR comes from a woman aged 45-65 years with renal cell carcinoma. The input for sequencing was blood, taken from a patient whose treatment included radiotherapy and nephrectomy. The V call is TRBV5-4, the J call TRBJ2-7; D could derive from TRBD1 or TRBD2 (6 bases each). The CDR3 is CASSRGQGGGEQYF. DNA for the CDR3: TGTGCCAGCAGCCGAGGACAAGGGGGAGGCGAGCAGTACTTC.